Below are 19 T cell receptor beta chains sequenced from a single sample in a study of OX40 agonist ivuxolimab in advanced cancers. Library generation was performed with the immunoSEQ multiplex PCR assay. TCRdb stores this immuneACCESS table with in-frame sequences only. Part of the clones is absent; in the studies checked, under half of the shortfall reflects unresolved V genes, and no reason is known for the rest. In all, the sample holds roughly 64,000 clones, and roughly 82% of those were seen once. The ten largest clones add up to more than 2% of the sample. The source was CD4+ or CD8+ T cells sorted from blood, collected in a trial of the OX40 agonist ivuxolimab. Receptors were obtained from an adult with an advanced solid tumor such as melanoma, head and neck, liver or kidney cancer.

This chain connects TRBV9 to TRBJ2-1; 9 positions agree with TRBD2. Per the germline V gene, CDR1 is SGDLS and CDR2 is YYNGEE. V trimming: 2 bases; J trimming: 4 bases; junction bases outside the gene matches: 10. This CDR3 is 17 amino acids long. The CDR3 nucleotides read TGTGCCAGCAGCGTTTCCAGCGGGGGGCCCCCTTACAATGAGCAGTTCTTC. Its protein is CASSVSSGGPPYNEQFF.

The chain recombines TRBV6-5 with TRBJ1-2; D is possibly TRBD1 (5 bases). Per germline, CDR1 MNHEY and CDR2 SVGAGI. Trimming stripped 7 bases from V and 6 bases from J, with 15 bases between. The CDR3 length is 13 residues. Here the CDR3 reads CASTIGGVHGYTF. The CDR3 DNA reads TGTGCCAGCACCATTGGGGGGGTACATGGCTACACCTTC.

This chain uses TRBV5-1 with TRBJ1-5; 9 bases are shared with TRBD1. Germline-derived CDR1 and CDR2 are SGHRS and YFSETQ. Trimming cost V 5 bases and J 3 bases; bases outside gene matches: 6. The CDR3 extends over 15 amino acids. The CDR3 region is CASSPGQGHNQPQHF. The CDR3 DNA sequence: TGCGCCAGCAGTCCTGGACAGGGGCACAATCAGCCCCAGCATTTT. The whole variable domain, remainder taken from reference TRBV5-1 and TRBJ1-5, is KAGVTQTPRYLIKTRGQQVTLSCSPISGHRSVSWYQQTPGQGLQFLFEYFSETQRNKGNFPGRFSGRQFSNSRSEMNVSTLELGDSALYLCASSPGQGHNQPQHFGDGTRLSIL.

The chain links TRBV2 to TRBJ2-1; 8 bases line up with TRBD1. The CDR3 is 15 amino acids. J gave up 12 bases and V 1 base, and 11 bases lay outside the gene matches. Germline V gives CDR1 SNHLY, CDR2 FYNNEI. The CDR3 DNA is TGTGCCAGCAGTGAAGGAGTTACAGGGGGGCCGCTGCAGTTCTTC. As protein: CASSEGVTGGPLQFF.

The chain carries TRBV6-1 and TRBJ2-7; D perhaps matches TRBD1 (5 bases). Germline loops: CDR1 MNHNS, CDR2 SASEGT. This CDR3 has 13 amino acids. Trimming took 6 bases from V and 3 from J, leaving 12 bases between them. The DNA for the CDR3 is TGTGCCAGCAGGCGCGGACAACACTACGAGCAGTACTTC. It yields the protein CASRRGQHYEQYF.

V gene TRBV11-1 combines with J gene TRBJ2-7; D is unclear. V was clipped by 5 bases and J by 2 bases, with 10 bases between them. This CDR3 comprises 13 residues. Germline CDR1 SGHAT, CDR2 FQDESV (reference sequence). CDR3 in amino acids: CASSPEVAYEQYF. The CDR3 bases are TGTGCCAGCAGCCCCGAAGTAGCCTACGAGCAGTACTTC. Complete variable domain (other parts from reference TRBV11-1 and TRBJ2-7): EAEVAQSPRYKITEKSQAVAFWCDPISGHATLYWYRQILGQGPELLVQFQDESVVDDSQLPKDRFSAERLKGVDSTLKIQPAELGDSAMYLCASSPEVAYEQYFGPGTRLTVT.

The chain couples TRBV5-1 to TRBJ2-1, with unresolved D. Germline CDR1 SGHRS, CDR2 YFSETQ. The CDR3 covers 13 residues. Deletions cut 1 base from V and 6 bases from J, with 8 bases between. CDR3 loop: CASSLIFPNEQFF. The CDR3, as DNA: TGCGCCAGCAGCTTGATCTTTCCCAATGAGCAGTTCTTC.

The chain recombines TRBV15 with TRBJ2-1; 7 positions match TRBD1. The CDR3 runs 16 residues. CDR1 and CDR2 (germline): LNHNV, YYDKDF (reference sequence). The J segment lost 2 bases and the V segment lost 0 bases, leaving 4 bases of the junction unmatched. The CDR3, as DNA: TGTGCCACCAGCAGAGATCGACAGGGTACCTACAATGAGCAGTTCTTC. This translates into CATSRDRQGTYNEQFF.

This sequence joins TRBV5-6 and TRBJ2-1; D perhaps matches TRBD2 (5 bases). Germline CDR1 and CDR2: SGHDT and YYEEEE. This CDR3 is 12 amino acids long. The germline V and J ends were trimmed by 9 bases and 5 bases, with 12 bases remaining between them. The CDR3 is CATSVLDNEQFF. The CDR3 DNA is TGTGCCACCTCGGTACTAGACAATGAGCAGTTCTTC. Using reference TRBV5-6 and TRBJ2-1 for the parts outside the CDR3, the full variable domain is DAGVTQSPTHLIKTRGQQVTLRCSPKSGHDTVSWYQQALGQGPQFIFQYYEEEERQRGNFPDRFSGHQFPNYSSELNVNALLLGDSALYLCATSVLDNEQFFGPGTRLTVL.

This clone came up once. Mismatch with germline at one junction end may stem from a read error. This rearrangement joins TRBV5-3 to TRBJ2-5; TRBD1 matches at 7 bases. TRBV5-3 qualifies as an ORF whose function is uncertain. The CDR3 consists of 11 residues. The CDR3 protein is CLRGPQETQYF. The CDR3, as DNA: TGCCTTAGGGGGCCCCAAGAGACCCAGTACTTC.

The chain employs TRBV5-4 and TRBJ2-1, with 7 bases identical to TRBD2. This CDR3 region has 15 residues. Germline CDR1 is SGHNT and CDR2 is YYREEE (reference sequence). The V and J ends lost 4 bases and 2 bases, in that order; junction bases with no gene match: 6. Here the CDR3 DNA reads TGTGCCAGCAGCGATAGACTAGCTCCCTACAATGAGCAGTTCTTC. Its protein is CASSDRLAPYNEQFF. Using reference TRBV5-4 and TRBJ2-1 for the parts outside the CDR3, the full variable domain is ETGVTQSPTHLIKTRGQQVTLRCSSQSGHNTVSWYQQALGQGPQFIFQYYREEENGRGNFPPRFSGLQFPNYSSELNVNALELDDSALYLCASSDRLAPYNEQFFGPGTRLTVL.

This chain joins TRBV7-2 and TRBJ1-4, with 7 nucleotides matching TRBD1. CDR3 length: 17 amino acids. J gave up 7 bases and V 6 bases, and 17 bases lay outside the gene matches. The germline gives CDR1 SGHTA, CDR2 FQGNSA. Here the CDR3 reads CASSLGWGKGAGEKLFF. The CDR3 coding sequence is TGTGCCAGCAGTCTAGGATGGGGGAAGGGGGCGGGTGAAAAACTGTTTTTT.

V is TRBV27 and J is TRBJ2-3, with 13 bases identical to TRBD2. There are 20 residues in the CDR3. CDR1 is MNHEY and CDR2 is SMNVEV in the germline V gene (reference sequence). V shed 4 bases, J shed 6 bases, and the junction held 19 bases outside the gene matches. The CDR3 DNA sequence: TGTGCCAGCAGTTCCATTAGGGGGGCGAGGACTAGCGGGAGTGCGGATACGCAGTATTTT. Protein sequence: CASSSIRGARTSGSADTQYF.

The chain uses TRBV7-9 and TRBJ2-6; TRBD1 matches 7 bases. The CDR3 has 18 residues. In germline, CDR1 is SEHNR, CDR2 FQNEAQ (reference sequence). Losses at the gene ends were 8 bases for V and 1 base for J; bases not matched to a gene: 14. Here the CDR3 DNA reads TGTGCCAGCGACAGGGCGGTTCTTACAAAGTCTGGGGCCAACGTCCTGACTTTC. Translated: CASDRAVLTKSGANVLTF.

The chain's CDR3 is CASSEIGTANEKLFF. The CDR3 DNA reads TGTGCCAGCAGTGAAATCGGGACAGCAAATGAAAAACTGTTTTTT. This chain links TRBV6-1 with TRBJ1-4; TRBD1 agrees at 7 bases. J lost 5 bases, V lost 2 bases, and 5 bases had no gene match. The CDR3 consists of 15 residues. Germline loops: CDR1 MNHNS, CDR2 SASEGT.

This clone was counted once. This sequence joins TRBV6-4 and TRBJ2-2, with D maybe TRBD1 (6 bases). Germline CDR1 and CDR2: MRHNA and SNTAGT. V was clipped by 8 bases and J by 0 bases, with 10 bases between them. CDR3 length: 14 amino acids. This CDR3 is CASGTSANTGELFF. The CDR3 nucleotides read TGTGCCAGCGGGACATCTGCGAACACCGGGGAGCTGTTTTTT.

V usage is TRBV6-5 and J usage is TRBJ1-3; tentative D call: TRBD1 (5 bases). The V gene's germline CDR1 is MNHEY and CDR2 SVGAGI. The CDR3 consists of 15 residues. Deletions cut 6 bases from V and 0 bases from J, with 12 bases between. For the CDR3, the DNA is TGTGCCAGCAGAAATGGGGGTGGCTCTGGAAACACCATATATTTT. Protein product: CASRNGGGSGNTIYF.

The rearrangement joins TRBV23-1 to TRBJ1-2, with D perhaps matching TRBD1 (5 bases). TRBV23-1 is labeled an ORF, and its function is uncertain. The CDR3 runs to 15 residues. With 4 bases removed from V and 7 bases from J, the gap between germline ends came to 19 bases. Here the CDR3 reads CASSPDGHPEGGYTF. CDR3 coding DNA: TGCGCCAGCAGTCCGGACGGACATCCGGAAGGTGGCTACACCTTC.

V is TRBV7-6 and J is TRBJ2-3, with a tentative D call TRBD1 (7 bases). Per germline, CDR1 SGHVS and CDR2 FNYEAQ. Trimming stripped 4 bases from V and 9 bases from J, with 23 bases between. The length of the CDR3 is 16 residues. CDR3 loop: CASSSLRQGLYETQYF. CDR3 nucleotides: TGTGCCAGCAGCTCCCTACGACAGGGACTTTACGAAACGCAGTATTTT.